These T cell receptor beta chains were read from a single sample in a study of human T cells and chemical hapten exposure. TCRdb recomputed calls from the 5' RACE reads with MiXCR, one row per CDR3 protein. The sample lists approximately 81,000 distinct CDR3 sequences, 7.7% occurring once. The receptors here all came from a male donor in good health. Both conserved end residues are part of each CDR3. A D gene is named only where the DNA matches it firmly. Where a row states a size, it is once, few, many or the class of an expanded clone; other rows omit it.

cdr3_aa cdr3_nt cdr3_length j_call d_call v_call clone_size
CASSGAGADNEQFF TGTGCCAGCAGCGGAGCGGGGGCTGACAATGAGCAGTTCTTC 14 TRBJ2-1 TRBD2 TRBV5-6 .
CASSPGDNEQFF TGTGCCAGCAGCCCCGGGGACAATGAGCAGTTCTTC 12 TRBJ2-1 . TRBV7-9 .
CSVEDRDRGRAFF TGCAGCGTTGAAGACCGGGACAGGGGACGCGCTTTCTTT 13 TRBJ1-1 TRBD1 TRBV29-1 .
CSAIRTVTSTDTQYF TGCAGTGCTATTCGGACCGTAACTAGCACAGATACGCAGTATTTT 15 TRBJ2-3 . TRBV20-1 many
CASSFPEGRAEAFF TGTGCCAGCAGCTTCCCCGAGGGAAGAGCCGAAGCTTTCTTT 14 TRBJ1-1 . TRBV7-2 few
CSVQDSNQPQHF TGCAGCGTTCAGGATAGCAATCAGCCCCAGCATTTT 12 TRBJ1-5 . TRBV29-1 many
CASGQGGEKLFF TGCGCCAGCGGACAGGGAGGCGAAAAACTGTTTTTT 12 TRBJ1-4 TRBD1 TRBV5-1 few
CASSQVSSGSDYEQFF TGCGCCAGCAGCCAAGTCTCTAGCGGGAGTGATTATGAGCAGTTCTTC 16 TRBJ2-1 TRBD2 TRBV4-1 many
CSARQGRGWTEAFF TGCAGTGCTAGACAGGGAAGGGGTTGGACTGAAGCTTTCTTT 14 TRBJ1-1 . TRBV20-1 few
CASSSTTPYEQYF TGTGCCAGCAGTTCAACGACTCCTTACGAGCAGTACTTC 13 TRBJ2-7 . TRBV6-5 few
CASSSRAAEGYTF TGTGCCAGCAGCTCCAGGGCAGCTGAGGGCTACACCTTC 13 TRBJ1-2 . TRBV5-4 few
CASSSLGVDTEAFF TGTGCCAGCAGCTCCCTCGGGGTGGACACTGAAGCTTTCTTT 14 TRBJ1-1 . TRBV11-2 few
CASSDPGPSRKLFF TGTGCCAGCTCAGATCCGGGTCCCTCGCGAAAACTGTTTTTT 14 TRBJ1-4 . TRBV18 .
CASSVFGRGGSDTQYF TGTGCCAGCAGCGTATTCGGCAGGGGAGGGTCAGATACGCAGTATTTT 16 TRBJ2-3 . TRBV9 many
CASSDDREMAYF TGTGCCAGCAGCGACGACAGGGAGATGGCATACTTC 12 TRBJ2-7 TRBD1 TRBV7-9 .
CSVEDRVITGELFF TGCAGCGTTGAGGACAGGGTAATAACCGGGGAGCTGTTTTTT 14 TRBJ2-2 TRBD1 TRBV29-1 many
CASSQENSGTTQYF TGTGCCAGCAGCCAAGAAAATAGCGGGACCACGCAGTATTTT 14 TRBJ2-3 TRBD2 TRBV4-2 many
CASSDRDYHTDTQYF TGCGCCAGCAGTGATCGGGACTACCACACAGATACGCAGTATTTT 15 TRBJ2-3 TRBD2 TRBV10-1 .
CASRIGTALGEQFF TGTGCCAGCAGGATTGGGACGGCATTGGGGGAGCAGTTCTTC 14 TRBJ2-1 . TRBV6-1 few
CSARWGPEAFF TGCAGTGCTAGATGGGGGCCTGAAGCTTTCTTT 11 TRBJ1-1 . TRBV20-1 many
CASSPVSTDTQYF TGTGCCAGCAGTCCGGTGAGCACAGATACGCAGTATTTT 13 TRBJ2-3 . TRBV12-3/TRBV12-4 .
CASRAIAEDISYEQYF TGTGCCAGCAGAGCTATAGCGGAAGACATCTCCTACGAGCAGTACTTC 16 TRBJ2-7 . TRBV2 .
CAISESGPNTEAFF TGTGCCATCAGTGAGTCTGGGCCTAACACTGAAGCTTTCTTT 14 TRBJ1-1 . TRBV10-3 .
CASSPGLAGGDSEQFF TGCGCCAGCAGCCCGGGACTAGCGGGAGGGGACTCGGAGCAGTTCTTC 16 TRBJ2-1 TRBD2 TRBV5-1 few
CASSVEGGADTDTQYF TGTGCCAGCAGCGTAGAGGGGGGAGCGGACACAGATACGCAGTATTTT 16 TRBJ2-3 . TRBV9 many
CASSQDRTGKNSPLHF TGCGCCAGCAGCCAAGATCGTACGGGGAAGAATTCACCCCTCCACTTT 16 TRBJ1-6 . TRBV4-3 .
CASSLRSGTGQFF TGTGCCAGCAGTTTAAGGTCCGGAACGGGGCAGTTCTTC 13 TRBJ2-1 . TRBV13 many
CASSNRRLINEKLFF TGTGCCAGCAGCAACAGACGGCTGATTAATGAAAAACTGTTTTTT 15 TRBJ1-4 . TRBV7-9 many
CASSRTASSTDTQYF TGTGCCAGCTCACGGACAGCCTCTAGCACAGATACGCAGTATTTT 15 TRBJ2-3 . TRBV18 .
CASSYSDRGPNTEAFF TGTGCCAGCAGTTACTCCGACAGGGGGCCGAACACTGAAGCTTTCTTT 16 TRBJ1-1 TRBD1 TRBV6-5 many
CASSLGGDRAHNEQFF TGTGCCAGCAGCTTAGGGGGGGACAGGGCCCACAATGAGCAGTTCTTC 16 TRBJ2-1 TRBD1 TRBV7-9 .
CASSRRLRGQGNYEQYF TGTGCCAGCAGCCGCAGACTTCGGGGCCAGGGTAACTACGAGCAGTACTTC 17 TRBJ2-7 . TRBV7-9 .
CASSLVATLSSYNEQFF TGTGCCAGCAGCTTAGTAGCTACGCTGAGCTCCTACAATGAGCAGTTCTTC 17 TRBJ2-1 . TRBV11-2 many
CASSLEAGLNQPQHF TGTGCCAGCAGCTTAGAGGCAGGCCTCAATCAGCCCCAGCATTTT 15 TRBJ1-5 . TRBV7-2 many
CSAEGDRGSYNEQFF TGCAGCGCCGAGGGGGACAGGGGCTCCTACAATGAGCAGTTCTTC 15 TRBJ2-1 TRBD1 TRBV29-1 many
CATRIRGERSMNTEAFF TGTGCCACCAGGATCAGGGGGGAACGTTCAATGAACACTGAAGCTTTCTTT 17 TRBJ1-1 TRBD1 TRBV15 .
CASSLGGEKLFF TGTGCCAGCAGCTTAGGGGGGGAAAAACTGTTTTTT 12 TRBJ1-4 . TRBV7-7 few
CASSPLTGTGPSGNTIYF TGTGCCAGCAGCCCCCTGACCGGGACAGGGCCCTCTGGAAACACCATATATTTT 18 TRBJ1-3 TRBD1 TRBV14 many
CASSLAANYGYTF TGTGCCAGCAGTTTGGCAGCTAACTATGGCTACACCTTC 13 TRBJ1-2 . TRBV12-3/TRBV12-4 many
CASSPGQRYQETQYF TGTGCCAGCAGCCCGGGACAGAGGTACCAAGAGACCCAGTACTTC 15 TRBJ2-5 TRBD1 TRBV11-2 .
CASSLRRDTQYF TGTGCCAGCAGTCTCCGCAGAGATACGCAGTATTTT 12 TRBJ2-3 . TRBV12-3/TRBV12-4 few
CASSYSSGQGAYSNQPQHF TGTGCCAGCAGTTACTCCAGCGGACAGGGAGCCTATAGCAATCAGCCCCAGCATTTT 19 TRBJ1-5 TRBD1 TRBV6-6 .
CSVALAGDTQYF TGCAGCGTTGCGCTAGCGGGAGATACGCAGTATTTT 12 TRBJ2-3 TRBD2 TRBV29-1 many
CASSKAGTPLTNEKLFF TGTGCCAGCAGCAAGGCGGGGACGCCATTAACTAATGAAAAACTGTTTTTT 17 TRBJ1-4 . TRBV7-9 many
CATKQVAGTGELFF TGTGCCACGAAACAGGTTGCGGGCACCGGGGAGCTGTTTTTT 14 TRBJ2-2 . TRBV10-3 many
CASSPGRSGNTIYF TGTGCCAGCAGCCCAGGACGCTCTGGAAACACCATATATTTT 14 TRBJ1-3 . TRBV3-1 .
CASTLLTSGVYNEQFF TGTGCCAGCACCCTCTTGACTAGCGGGGTTTACAATGAGCAGTTCTTC 16 TRBJ2-1 TRBD2 TRBV5-4 few
CASSQDGGGDTEAFF TGTGCCAGCAGCCAAGACGGCGGGGGGGACACTGAAGCTTTCTTT 15 TRBJ1-1 . TRBV3-1 .
CASSLVLVTRRNTEAFF TGTGCCAGCAGCTTAGTGTTGGTGACTAGGAGGAACACTGAAGCTTTCTTT 17 TRBJ1-1 . TRBV13 few
CASSLTVSQPPEEQFF TGTGCCAGCAGTCTGACAGTCTCCCAACCACCCGAGGAGCAGTTCTTC 16 TRBJ2-1 . TRBV27 many
CAIRDREVNIQYF TGTGCCATAAGGGACAGGGAGGTTAACATTCAGTACTTC 13 TRBJ2-4 TRBD1 TRBV10-3 few
CASSYTGGNSPLHF TGTGCCAGCAGTTACACAGGGGGTAATTCACCCCTCCACTTT 14 TRBJ1-6 TRBD1 TRBV6-5 many
CASSDLRAYEQYF TGTGCCAGCAGTGACTTGAGGGCATACGAGCAGTACTTC 13 TRBJ2-7 . TRBV25-1 few
CASSQVPLQGAEAFF TGTGCCAGCAGCCAAGTTCCTCTGCAGGGGGCTGAAGCTTTCTTT 15 TRBJ1-1 TRBD1 TRBV3-1 .
CASSQTGSETQYF TGTGCCAGCAGCCAAACAGGTTCCGAGACCCAGTACTTC 13 TRBJ2-5 . TRBV6-5 few
CASSLQSRNRADTQYF TGCGCCAGCAGCTTGCAGAGCAGGAATAGGGCAGATACGCAGTATTTT 16 TRBJ2-3 . TRBV5-1 many
CASSENNFGSTDTQYF TGTGCCAGCAGTGAAAACAACTTTGGGTCTACAGATACGCAGTATTTT 16 TRBJ2-3 . TRBV2 few